These 27 T cell receptor beta chains were sequenced from one sample in a study of OX40 agonist ivuxolimab in advanced cancers. The repertoire was sequenced with immunoSEQ multiplex PCR; TCRdb's copy has only in-frame clones and lacks some. The sample holds around 66,000 clones; approximately 89% are singletons and the top ten take roughly a sixth. Source: CD4+ or CD8+ T cells sorted from blood, taken in a trial of the OX40 agonist ivuxolimab. All receptors come from an adult with an advanced solid tumor such as melanoma, head and neck, liver or kidney cancer.

This chain links TRBV30 with TRBJ1-2; D unclear. The CDR3 is 12 amino acids. Germline V gene lookup returns CDR1 GTSNPN and CDR2 SVGIG (reference sequence). Trimming pared 0 bases from V and 7 bases from J, leaving 9 bases between. Written as DNA, the CDR3 is TGTGCCTGGAGTGTTGAAGAGCTTGGCTACACCTTC. This sequence encodes CAWSVEELGYTF.

The rearrangement joins TRBV28 to TRBJ1-2, with D perhaps TRBD1 (5 bases). Germline V lookup: CDR1 MDHEN, CDR2 SYDVKM. This CDR3 spans 13 amino acids. The germline V and J ends were trimmed by 7 bases and 4 bases, with 13 bases remaining between them. The CDR3 protein is CASNGAGGYGYTF. As DNA, the CDR3 is TGTGCCAGCAACGGCGCGGGGGGCTATGGCTACACCTTC.

The chain couples TRBV9 to TRBJ2-1; perhaps D is TRBD1 or TRBD2 (6 bases each). The length of the CDR3 is 14 residues. Germline-derived CDR1 and CDR2 are SGDLS and YYNGEE. V was shortened by 4 bases and J by 6 bases, with 14 bases between the two germline ends. The CDR3 region has the DNA TGTGCCAGCAGCCTCCCCGGGGGCCCCAATGAGCAGTTCTTC. This translates into CASSLPGGPNEQFF.

This clone was observed once. V and J are TRBV6-6 and TRBJ1-1; a possible D gene is TRBD1 (5 bases). The CDR3 sequence is 14 residues long. Germline CDR1 reads MNHNY; CDR2 reads SVGAGI (reference sequence). Trimming removed 2 bases at V and 7 bases at J, with 14 bases between. The CDR3 loop reads CASSYEQDVNEAFF. The CDR3 region has the DNA TGTGCCAGCAGTTACGAACAGGATGTAAATGAAGCTTTCTTT.

The CDR3 DNA follows: TGCAGCGTTGAAGACGGTCACTCTGGAAACACCATATATTTT. It translates to CSVEDGHSGNTIYF. The chain uses TRBV29-1 and TRBJ1-3; unclear D gene. Trimming removed 0 bases from V and 0 bases from J, with 6 bases in between. CDR3 size: 14 residues. Germline V gene lookup returns CDR1 SQVTM and CDR2 ANQGSEA.

This clone was seen a single time. The genes are TRBV19 and TRBJ1-5; D is perhaps TRBD1 (6 bases). The germline V and J ends were trimmed by 8 bases and 5 bases, with 13 bases remaining between them. Germline V gene lookup returns CDR1 LNHDA and CDR2 SQIVND (reference sequence). The CDR3 length is 13 residues. CDR3: CASEQGVYQPQHF. The CDR3 DNA follows: TGTGCCAGTGAACAGGGAGTCTATCAGCCCCAGCATTTT.

The chain is built from TRBV29-1 and TRBJ2-4, with D possibly matching TRBD2 (5 bases). The V and J ends lost 6 bases and 6 bases respectively, with 9 bases between them. CDR3 size: 11 residues. Germline V gives CDR1 SQVTM, CDR2 ANQGSEA. CDR3 coding DNA: TGCAGCGTGTTCCGGGGAAACATTCAGTACTTC. Its protein product is CSVFRGNIQYF.

The chain employs TRBV30 and TRBJ1-6; 7 nucleotides match TRBD1. Germline V gene data show CDR1 as GTSNPN and CDR2 as SVGIG (reference sequence). This CDR3 has 15 amino acids. V lost 0 bases to trimming and J lost 9 bases; unmatched junction nucleotides: 8. The CDR3 protein is CAWSVPPTGSSPLHF. The CDR3, as DNA: TGTGCCTGGAGTGTTCCCCCGACAGGGAGTTCACCCCTCCACTTT.

This chain links TRBV27 with TRBJ1-5, with D possibly TRBD1 on 5 matching bases. CDR1 and CDR2 (germline): MNHEY, SMNVEV (reference sequence). The CDR3 sequence is 15 residues long. V lost 6 bases and J lost 0, with 12 bases in between. The chain's CDR3 is CASSLTTGSNQPQHF. The CDR3 DNA reads as TGTGCCAGCAGCCTTACAACAGGTAGCAATCAGCCCCAGCATTTT.

The rearrangement uses TRBV4-1 and TRBJ1-2; D unresolved. The CDR3 spans 15 residues. Germline lookup yields CDR1 MGHRA and CDR2 YSYEKL. Trimming removed 0 bases at V and 4 bases at J, with 12 bases between. Here the CDR3 reads CASSQEAGLLYGYTF. CDR3 bases: TGCGCCAGCAGCCAAGAGGCAGGCCTACTCTATGGCTACACCTTC.

This clone appeared once. The chain employs TRBV27 and TRBJ2-1; TRBD1 or TRBD2 may be the D gene (5 bases each). Germline CDR1 reads MNHEY; CDR2 reads SMNVEV (reference sequence). Deletions cut 4 bases from V and 2 bases from J, with 9 bases between. The CDR3 contains 14 residues. As DNA, the CDR3 is TGTGCCAGCAGTTCCGGGGCGACCTACAATGAGCAGTTCTTC. It is translated as CASSSGATYNEQFF.

With regard to this clone: One junction end disagrees with the germline gene, perhaps due to a read error. The V gene is TRBV7-6, the J gene TRBJ2-3; 13 bases map to TRBD2. The germline V gene has CDR1 SGHVS and CDR2 FNYEAQ. This CDR3 comprises 16 residues. The CDR3 protein is CASSPTSGGATHTQYF. The CDR3 DNA sequence: TGTGCCAGCAGCCCAACTAGCGGGGGGGCCACACATACGCAGTATTTT.

The V and J genes are TRBV5-5 and TRBJ2-7; D is unresolved. V was pared by 4 bases and J by 11 bases, with 13 bases between. The CDR3 sequence is 11 residues long. The germline V gene encodes CDR1 SGHKS and CDR2 YYEKEE (reference sequence). The CDR3 loop is CASSGRAPEYF. The CDR3 DNA is TGTGCCAGCAGCGGCCGGGCCCCGGAGTACTTC.

The chain links TRBV29-1 to TRBJ2-1; D possibly corresponds to TRBD2 (5 bases). This CDR3 comprises 14 residues. Germline V gives CDR1 SQVTM, CDR2 ANQGSEA. Trimming removed 5 bases from V and 1 base from J, with 12 bases in between. CDR3 DNA: TGCAGCGTTCTATGGACTGTTTCCTACAATGAGCAGTTCTTC. Amino acid sequence: CSVLWTVSYNEQFF.

V is TRBV7-9 and J is TRBJ1-5, with a weak D call TRBD1 (5 bases). This CDR3 comprises 15 residues. Germline V gives CDR1 SEHNR, CDR2 FQNEAQ (reference sequence). V was trimmed by 6 bases and J by 3 bases, leaving 15 bases between them. CDR3 in DNA: TGTGCCAGCAGTGCCCAGGGCAGTTCCAATCAGCCCCAGCATTTT. Protein product: CASSAQGSSNQPQHF.

V is TRBV28 and J is TRBJ1-1; unclear D gene. The germline V gene has CDR1 MDHEN and CDR2 SYDVKM. V was clipped by 4 bases and J by 0 bases, with 6 bases between them. The CDR3 consists of 13 residues. The CDR3 sequence: CASSSNLNTEAFF. For the CDR3, the DNA is TGTGCCAGCAGTTCCAATTTGAACACTGAAGCTTTCTTT.

J is TRBJ2-5 and V is TRBV27, with TRBD2 identical over 9 bases. The CDR3 consists of 15 residues. Germline V gene sequence: CDR1 MNHEY, CDR2 SMNVEV (reference sequence). After removal of 5 bases from V and 2 bases from J, the junction contained 6 bases not matched to a gene. CDR3 nucleotide sequence: TGTGCCAGCAGTGCTATACTAGCGGGTCAAGAGACCCAGTACTTC. It is translated as CASSAILAGQETQYF.

The chain carries TRBV7-8 and TRBJ2-1; D is possibly TRBD2 (6 bases). Germline V gene sequence: CDR1 SGHVS, CDR2 FQNEAQ. The CDR3 length is 12 residues. V was cut by 6 bases and J by 8 bases, with 11 bases left in between. The CDR3: CASSLLADEQFF. In DNA form, the CDR3 reads TGTGCCAGCAGTTTACTAGCTGATGAGCAGTTCTTC.

The genes are TRBV7-9 and TRBJ2-5; D gene uncertain. In germline, CDR1 is SEHNR, CDR2 FQNEAQ (reference sequence). This CDR3 has 14 residues. The V end was cut by 5 bases, the J end by 2 bases, with 12 bases between. CDR3: CASSHWTEQETQYF. CDR3 nucleotides: TGTGCCAGCAGCCATTGGACGGAACAAGAGACCCAGTACTTC.

The chain couples TRBV4-1 to TRBJ2-1; D call uncertain. Germline CDR1 is MGHRA and CDR2 is YSYEKL. This CDR3 region has 11 residues. Deletions cut 8 bases from V and 7 bases from J, with 9 bases between. The CDR3 DNA reads TGCGCCAGCCTAGGAGTAAATGAGCAGTTCTTC. It translates to CASLGVNEQFF.

This chain uses TRBV25-1 with TRBJ1-2; D call uncertain. V was pared by 4 bases and J by 4 bases, with 10 bases between. The CDR3 runs 13 residues. Germline CDR1 is MGHDK and CDR2 is SYGVNS. The CDR3 loop reads CASSGGSSYGYTF. CDR3 DNA: TGTGCCAGCAGTGGAGGTTCCTCCTATGGCTACACCTTC.

The CDR3 spells CATSFQVSNTEAFF. The CDR3 bases are TGTGCCACCAGCTTCCAAGTATCGAACACTGAAGCTTTCTTT. This chain connects TRBV15 to TRBJ1-1; D is ambiguous. V gave up 5 bases and J gave up 1 base, with 11 bases separating them. CDR3 length: 14 residues. Germline CDR1 reads LNHNV; CDR2 reads YYDKDF (reference sequence).

The chain recombines TRBV5-5 with TRBJ2-1; 8 bases match TRBD1. V trimming: 3 bases; J trimming: 7 bases; junction bases outside the gene matches: 3. CDR1 is SGHKS and CDR2 is YYEKEE in the germline V gene (reference sequence). The CDR3 is made up of 13 amino acids. DNA of the CDR3: TGTGCCAGCAGCTCTTACAGGGGGAATGAGCAGTTCTTC. Translated, it gives CASSSYRGNEQFF.

For this clone: The identical CDR3 is also encoded by other nucleotide sequences in the sample. The V gene is TRBV19, the J gene TRBJ2-1; 8 bases agree with TRBD2. CDR1 LNHDA and CDR2 SQIVND come from the germline V gene (reference sequence). The CDR3 extends over 15 amino acids. V lost 2 bases, J lost 4 bases, and 4 bases stayed unmatched. Here the CDR3 DNA reads TGTGCCAGTAGTATAATAGCGGGACCTTACAATGAGCAGTTCTTC. Translated, it gives CASSIIAGPYNEQFF.

This clone was observed a handful of times. This chain links TRBV10-2 with TRBJ1-5, with D possibly matching TRBD1 (5 bases). Germline lookup yields CDR1 WSHSY and CDR2 SAAADI. The CDR3 totals 17 residues. Trimming removed 0 bases from V and 0 bases from J, with 12 bases in between. CDR3: CASSESGHGYSNQPQHF. For the CDR3, the DNA is TGCGCCAGCAGTGAGTCGGGGCACGGTTATAGCAATCAGCCCCAGCATTTT.

The chain is built from TRBV15 and TRBJ1-2; D unclear. The CDR3 covers 17 residues. CDR1 is LNHNV and CDR2 is YYDKDF in the germline V gene (reference sequence). Between the trimmed V and J ends, which lost 0 bases and 5 bases, there was a span of 19 bases. The CDR3 loop is CATSRDSMAAGRYGYTF. The CDR3 DNA is TGTGCCACCAGCAGAGATTCGATGGCAGCCGGGCGGTATGGCTACACCTTC.

The chain joins TRBV6-1 to TRBJ2-7; the D is unclear. V lost 5 bases, J lost 5 bases, and 16 bases lay in between. Germline V gives CDR1 MNHNS, CDR2 SASEGT. The CDR3 extends over 14 amino acids. The CDR3 sequence: CASSPTLAPNEQYF. The DNA of the CDR3 is TGTGCCAGCAGTCCCACACTGGCTCCTAACGAGCAGTACTTC.